A selection of T cell receptor beta chains follows, all from one sample in a study of T cell responses to AZD1222 COVID-19 vaccine. Clones were sequenced by immunoSEQ multiplex PCR, and TCRdb holds only the in-frame ones, with some missing. The sample lists about 94,000 clones, around nine tenths occurring once. Material: peripheral blood, obtained on day 0 of AZD1222 vaccination. All receptors derive from an adult in good health. Each CDR3 is given with its conserved first and last residue. D genes are given only for firm matches. Clone size is shown for a subset of rows, as once, few, many or a class of expanded clone.

d_gene: NA; abundance: NA; j_gene: TRBJ1-1; v_gene: TRBV3-1/TRBV3-2; CDR3nt: TGTGCCAGCAGCCACTCCGACACTGAAGCTTTCTTT; CDR3aa: CASSHSDTEAFF
d_gene: TRBD1; abundance: NA; j_gene: TRBJ1-5; v_gene: TRBV19; CDR3nt: TGTGCCAGTAGTATAGGGGACAGCCACAATCAGCCCCAGCATTTT; CDR3aa: CASSIGDSHNQPQHF
d_gene: TRBD1; abundance: once; j_gene: TRBJ2-2; v_gene: TRBV19; CDR3nt: TGTGCCAGTAATCCTTCCGGGACAGGGGCTGGGTACACCGGGGAGCTGTTTTTT; CDR3aa: CASNPSGTGAGYTGELFF
d_gene: NA; abundance: NA; j_gene: TRBJ1-1; v_gene: TRBV6-4; CDR3nt: TGTGCCAGCAGTGACTCGAGCCTTACTGAAGCTTTCTTT; CDR3aa: CASSDSSLTEAFF
d_gene: TRBD1; abundance: once; j_gene: TRBJ2-5; v_gene: TRBV27; CDR3nt: TGTGCCAGCAGTCCCCGGGACAGGAGGGAGACCCAGTACTTC; CDR3aa: CASSPRDRRETQYF
d_gene: NA; abundance: NA; j_gene: TRBJ1-1; v_gene: TRBV29-1; CDR3nt: TGCAGCGGCCTTCAAGGCCCTGGTCGCACTGAAGCTTTCTTT; CDR3aa: CSGLQGPGRTEAFF
d_gene: TRBD1; abundance: NA; j_gene: TRBJ2-1; v_gene: TRBV7-9; CDR3nt: TGTGCCAGCACGAGTGACAGGGGTTTTTACAATGAGCAGTTCTTC; CDR3aa: CASTSDRGFYNEQFF
d_gene: NA; abundance: NA; j_gene: TRBJ1-5; v_gene: TRBV7-2; CDR3nt: TGTGCCAGCAGCCGGGGGCCACGGGGGGCCGATCAGCCCCAGCATTTT; CDR3aa: CASSRGPRGADQPQHF
d_gene: TRBD1; abundance: NA; j_gene: TRBJ1-2; v_gene: TRBV29-1; CDR3nt: TGCAGCGTCACAGGGGTGTACTATGGCTACACCTTC; CDR3aa: CSVTGVYYGYTF
d_gene: TRBD1; abundance: NA; j_gene: TRBJ1-2; v_gene: TRBV30; CDR3nt: TGTGCCTGGAGTGGGACAGGGAATGGCTACACCTTC; CDR3aa: CAWSGTGNGYTF
d_gene: TRBD1; abundance: NA; j_gene: TRBJ2-7; v_gene: TRBV19; CDR3nt: TGTGCCAGTAGTATAGGGACAGGGAGGCCCTACGAGCAGTACTTC; CDR3aa: CASSIGTGRPYEQYF
d_gene: NA; abundance: once; j_gene: TRBJ1-2; v_gene: TRBV6-6; CDR3nt: TGTGCCAGCATCCTACCGGGGGGCTATGGCTACACCTTC; CDR3aa: CASILPGGYGYTF
d_gene: NA; abundance: NA; j_gene: TRBJ1-3; v_gene: TRBV6-5; CDR3nt: TGTGCCAGCAGTTACGGACCCGGAAACACCATATATTTT; CDR3aa: CASSYGPGNTIYF
d_gene: NA; abundance: once; j_gene: TRBJ1-2; v_gene: TRBV20-1; CDR3nt: TGCAGTGGTTCGGAGGACTATGGCTACACCTTC; CDR3aa: CSGSEDYGYTF
d_gene: NA; abundance: NA; j_gene: TRBJ2-7; v_gene: TRBV5-1; CDR3nt: TGCGCCAGCAGCTCCGTAACATGGGGGTTTGACGAGCAGTACTTC; CDR3aa: CASSSVTWGFDEQYF
d_gene: NA; abundance: few; j_gene: TRBJ1-4; v_gene: TRBV6-2/TRBV6-3; CDR3nt: TGTGCCAGCAGTCAACCCCGGAGGGCTGCAACTAATGAAAAACTGTTTTTT; CDR3aa: CASSQPRRAATNEKLFF
d_gene: TRBD2; abundance: NA; j_gene: TRBJ2-7; v_gene: TRBV28; CDR3nt: TGTGCCAGCAGTTTCACTAGCGGGGGCTACGAGCAGTACTTC; CDR3aa: CASSFTSGGYEQYF
d_gene: NA; abundance: NA; j_gene: TRBJ2-3; v_gene: TRBV7-9; CDR3nt: TGTGCCAGCAGCTTAGAAGGACGGGGCACAGATACGCAGTATTTT; CDR3aa: CASSLEGRGTDTQYF
d_gene: NA; abundance: NA; j_gene: TRBJ1-2; v_gene: TRBV28; CDR3nt: TGTGCCAGCAGTTTAGGGTACTCTGACTATGGCTACACCTTC; CDR3aa: CASSLGYSDYGYTF
d_gene: NA; abundance: NA; j_gene: TRBJ2-3; v_gene: TRBV10-1; CDR3nt: TGCGCCAGCGGAAACGGGGATACGCAGTATTTT; CDR3aa: CASGNGDTQYF
d_gene: NA; abundance: NA; j_gene: TRBJ1-2; v_gene: TRBV9; CDR3nt: TGTGCCAGCAGCGGGGGACCCTATGGCTACACCTTC; CDR3aa: CASSGGPYGYTF
d_gene: NA; abundance: NA; j_gene: TRBJ1-1; v_gene: TRBV6-2/TRBV6-3; CDR3nt: TGTGCCAGCAGTTACGAAGCGGGAACCACTGAAGCTTTCTTT; CDR3aa: CASSYEAGTTEAFF
d_gene: NA; abundance: NA; j_gene: TRBJ1-1; v_gene: TRBV6-5; CDR3nt: TGTGCCAGCAGTTACTCGAACCCACAGGGTGTAAGGGCTTTCTTT; CDR3aa: CASSYSNPQGVRAFF
d_gene: TRBD2; abundance: NA; j_gene: TRBJ2-3; v_gene: TRBV19; CDR3nt: TGTGCCAGTAGGTCTAGCGGGGGGCCCGTATCGCAGTATTTT; CDR3aa: CASRSSGGPVSQYF
d_gene: TRBD1; abundance: NA; j_gene: TRBJ1-1; v_gene: TRBV7-3; CDR3nt: TGTGCCAGCAGCTTGGACAGGGTCACTGAAGCTTTCTTT; CDR3aa: CASSLDRVTEAFF
d_gene: NA; abundance: once; j_gene: TRBJ2-2; v_gene: TRBV5-1; CDR3nt: TGCGCCAGCAGCATCTCGAACACCGGGGAGCTGTTTTTT; CDR3aa: CASSISNTGELFF
d_gene: TRBD2; abundance: once; j_gene: TRBJ2-1; v_gene: TRBV6-6; CDR3nt: TGTGCCAGCAGTCGAACGAGCGGGGGCGCCCCCTACAATGAGCAGTTCTTC; CDR3aa: CASSRTSGGAPYNEQFF
d_gene: TRBD1; abundance: NA; j_gene: TRBJ2-5; v_gene: TRBV5-6; CDR3nt: TGTGCCAGCAGCTCATTTGGACAGGGTAAAGAGACCCAGTACTTC; CDR3aa: CASSSFGQGKETQYF
d_gene: NA; abundance: NA; j_gene: TRBJ2-3; v_gene: TRBV4-1; CDR3nt: TGCGCCAGCAGCCAACCAGGGACAGATACGCAGTATTTT; CDR3aa: CASSQPGTDTQYF
d_gene: NA; abundance: few; j_gene: TRBJ2-7; v_gene: TRBV11-1; CDR3nt: TGTGCCAGCAGTTCCGACAGGAGTTCCTACGAGCAGTACTTC; CDR3aa: CASSSDRSSYEQYF